Listed here are 20 T cell receptor beta chains from one sample, sequenced in a study of T cell responses to AZD1222 COVID-19 vaccine. TCRdb keeps only in-frame clones here, not all; method: immunoSEQ multiplex PCR. Of about 160,000 clones in the sample, about nine tenths are singletons; the top ten hold more than 1.3%. The sample in question was peripheral blood, obtained on day 0 of AZD1222 vaccination. The receptors here all came from an adult in good health.

The chain carries TRBV27 and TRBJ1-5; a weak D match, TRBD1 (5 bases). V lost 2 bases and J 4 bases, leaving 12 bases between the germline ends. CDR1 and CDR2 from the germline V gene are MNHEY and SMNVEV (reference sequence). The CDR3 extends over 15 amino acids. DNA for the CDR3: TGTGCCAGCAGTTTAATCGGGGGTAGTAATCAGCCCCAGCATTTT. Protein product: CASSLIGGSNQPQHF.

The DNA of the CDR3 is TGTGCCAGCAGCGCCGGACAGGGGTCTCAGCCCCAGCATTTT. It translates to CASSAGQGSQPQHF. V usage is TRBV9 and J usage is TRBJ1-5; 9 bases match TRBD1. The CDR3 has 14 residues. CDR1 and CDR2 from the germline V gene are SGDLS and YYNGEE. V lost 3 bases, J lost 6 bases, and 4 bases stayed unmatched.

The genes are TRBV6-5 and TRBJ2-1; 8 positions agree with TRBD2. Germline trimming cut 5 bases from V and 0 bases from J; bases unmatched to any gene: 3. Germline V CDR1 and CDR2: MNHEY, SVGAGI. The CDR3 runs 15 residues. In DNA, the CDR3 is TGTGCCAGCAGTCGCGGGGGGCTCTCCTACAATGAGCAGTTCTTC. Translated, it gives CASSRGGLSYNEQFF.

The V call is TRBV4-3, the J call TRBJ1-2; D not certain. Germline V gives CDR1 LGHNA, CDR2 YSLEER. Deletions cut 2 bases from V and 4 bases from J, with 14 bases between. The CDR3 contains 15 residues. The CDR3 region has the DNA TGCGCCAGCAGCCAAATCCGTATTTTGGGCTATGGCTACACCTTC. This codes for CASSQIRILGYGYTF.

J is TRBJ2-7 and V is TRBV6-5; 7 bases fit TRBD1. This CDR3 spans 14 amino acids. Trimming took 5 bases from V and 4 from J; bases not matched to a gene: 8. Germline V gives CDR1 MNHEY, CDR2 SVGAGI. CDR3 sequence (DNA): TGTGCCAGCAGTCCCCCCGGACAGGTTTACGAGCAGTACTTC. This translates into CASSPPGQVYEQYF.

CDR3 region: CASSLGAGSGNTIYF. The CDR3 bases are TGCGCCAGCAGCTTGGGGGCAGGGTCGGGAAACACCATATATTTT. The chain links TRBV5-1 to TRBJ1-3; TRBD1 might be the D (5 bases). Germline loops: CDR1 SGHRS, CDR2 YFSETQ. CDR3 length: 15 amino acids. Trimming took 0 bases from V and 4 from J, leaving 11 bases between them.

The J gene is TRBJ2-2, the V gene TRBV19, with 8 positions matching TRBD1. There are 18 residues in the CDR3. Germline assignment: CDR1 LNHDA and CDR2 SQIVND (reference sequence). Losses at the gene ends were 3 bases for V and 0 bases for J; bases not matched to a gene: 9. CDR3 sequence: CASSIPGQGSANTGELFF. The CDR3 DNA reads as TGTGCCAGTAGTATCCCTGGACAGGGTTCCGCGAACACCGGGGAGCTGTTTTTT.

The chain uses TRBV6-5 and TRBJ1-2; D uncertain. The CDR3 is 13 amino acids. Germline-derived CDR1 and CDR2 are MNHEY and SVGAGI. Between the trimmed V and J ends, which lost 4 bases and 5 bases, there was a span of 11 bases. This chain's CDR3 is CASSSTDQYGYTF. In DNA form, the CDR3 reads TGTGCCAGCAGTTCCACCGACCAGTATGGCTACACCTTC.

The CDR3 spells CASKGTGGHNSPLHF. The CDR3 nucleotides read TGTGCCAGCAAGGGTACAGGGGGCCATAATTCACCCCTCCACTTT. The rearrangement uses TRBV9 and TRBJ1-6; TRBD1 agrees at 9 bases. The CDR3 contains 15 residues. Germline values: CDR1 SGDLS, CDR2 YYNGEE. Germline trimming cut 6 bases from V and 5 bases from J; bases unmatched to any gene: 6.

This clone was counted between two and nine times. This chain connects TRBV28 to TRBJ1-4; 11 nucleotides line up with TRBD1. This CDR3 contains 12 residues. Germline V gene sequence: CDR1 MDHEN, CDR2 SYDVKM. After removal of 8 bases from V and 7 bases from J, the junction contained 0 bases not matched to a gene. The CDR3 loop is CASGQGAEKLFF. In DNA, the CDR3 is TGTGCCAGCGGACAGGGGGCTGAAAAACTGTTTTTT.

The V gene is TRBV5-8, the J gene TRBJ1-2; the D is unclear. Looked up from germline, CDR1 is SGHTS and CDR2 is YDEGEE. V lost 0 bases, J lost 0 bases, and 6 bases lay in between. This CDR3 is built from 14 residues. The CDR3 DNA reads TGTGCCAGCAGCTTGGGTCCGGCTAACTATGGCTACACCTTC. Its translation: CASSLGPANYGYTF.

The rearrangement links TRBV13 to TRBJ2-3; 10 nucleotides align to TRBD2. Germline V CDR1 and CDR2: PRHDT, FYEKMQ (reference sequence). This CDR3 comprises 15 residues. J was trimmed by 0 bases and V by 4 bases; bases with no gene match: 1. The CDR3 DNA sequence: TGTGCCAGCAGCTCAGCGGGGGGGAGCACAGATACGCAGTATTTT. This translates into CASSSAGGSTDTQYF.

V usage is TRBV6-5 and J usage is TRBJ1-2; 9 bases match TRBD1. From germline, CDR1 is MNHEY and CDR2 SVGAGI. This CDR3 is built from 15 residues. The junction had 5 bases not matched to a gene; V was cut back by 0 bases and J by 6 bases. CDR3 nucleotides: TGTGCCAGCAGTTACTCCCCGGGACAGGGACATGGCTACACCTTC. The encoded protein is CASSYSPGQGHGYTF.

The chain carries TRBV28 and TRBJ1-2; D uncertain. The CDR3 spans 13 residues. Germline V gene lookup returns CDR1 MDHEN and CDR2 SYDVKM. V was shortened by 8 bases and J by 0 bases, with 10 bases between the two germline ends. The CDR3 DNA follows: TGTGCCAGCTACCACATGGCTAACTATGGCTACACCTTC. Its protein product is CASYHMANYGYTF.

The rearrangement joins TRBV7-9 to TRBJ2-7; TRBD2 matches at 10 bases. The CDR3 is 17 residues long. J was trimmed by 0 bases and V by 5 bases; bases with no gene match: 10. Germline-derived CDR1 and CDR2 are SEHNR and FQNEAQ (reference sequence). The CDR3 loop reads CASSDTSSGGPSYEQYF. In DNA form, the CDR3 reads TGTGCCAGCAGCGACACGTCTAGCGGGGGTCCCTCCTACGAGCAGTACTTC.

This chain connects TRBV4-1 to TRBJ1-2, with TRBD1 matching over 7 bases. Germline CDR1 is MGHRA and CDR2 is YSYEKL. V gave up 2 bases and J gave up 1 base; unmatched junction bases: 7. This CDR3 region has 16 residues. This CDR3 is CASSQPGTADNYGYTF. Here the CDR3 DNA reads TGCGCCAGCAGCCAACCCGGGACAGCTGATAACTATGGCTACACCTTC.

V usage is TRBV4-3 and J usage is TRBJ1-1, with a tentative D call TRBD1 (5 bases). The CDR3 length is 14 residues. V gave up 0 bases and J gave up 6 bases, with 11 bases separating them. The germline gives CDR1 LGHNA, CDR2 YSLEER. CDR3 in DNA: TGCGCCAGCAGCCAAGATGACGGGGGGGCTGAAGCTTTCTTT. Translation gives CASSQDDGGAEAFF.

J is TRBJ1-6 and V is TRBV28; D not certain. Trimming took off 3 bases at V and 5 bases at J, with 8 bases between the two ends. Germline V gene lookup returns CDR1 MDHEN and CDR2 SYDVKM. The CDR3 has 14 amino acids. The chain's CDR3 is CASSFSANNSPLHF. In DNA, the CDR3 is TGTGCCAGCAGTTTTTCAGCTAATAATTCACCCCTCCACTTT.

This clone was counted once. The chain couples TRBV4-1 to TRBJ1-2, with 12 bases matching TRBD1. The CDR3 is 16 amino acids. Trimming cost V 1 base and J 5 bases; bases outside gene matches: 5. CDR1 and CDR2 from the germline V gene are MGHRA and YSYEKL. The CDR3 is CASSQGRDRGLYGYTF. CDR3 in DNA: TGCGCCAGCAGCCAAGGCAGGGACAGGGGGCTGTATGGCTACACCTTC.

The rearrangement links TRBV4-2 to TRBJ1-2; D gene uncertain. CDR3 length: 16 amino acids. Germline V gives CDR1 LGHNA, CDR2 YNFKEQ. V lost 7 bases and J lost 0, with 18 bases in between. The CDR3 DNA reads TGTGCCAGCACCCAGCCAGGTTCGAGACCTAACTATGGCTACACCTTC. Amino acids: CASTQPGSRPNYGYTF.